This T cell receptor (beta chain) was sequenced for a study of shared clonotypes between healthy human individuals. Germline V gene lookup returns CDR1 MGHRA and CDR2 YSYEKL. The CDR3 spans 21 residues. Deletions cut 0 bases from V and 4 bases from J, with 30 bases between. In the sorted-subset replicate PCRs, about 200 ng DNA, some 30,000 T cell genomes, was used. Generated by immunoSEQ multiplex PCR, the TCRdb table keeps only in-frame clones and is missing some. The table lists millions of clones, roughly 94% of them singletons. The clonotype originates from a man younger than 30 in good health. The sample consisted of naive CD4+ T cells sorted from blood. The subset: CD45RA+ positively selected. This sequence joins TRBV4-1 and TRBJ1-2; perhaps TRBD1 as D (6 bases). CDR3 residues: CASSQEAFWGSGGKRSYGYTF. Written as DNA, the CDR3 is TGCGCCAGCAGCCAAGAGGCCTTTTGGGGCAGTGGGGGCAAGAGGAGCTATGGCTACACCTTC.